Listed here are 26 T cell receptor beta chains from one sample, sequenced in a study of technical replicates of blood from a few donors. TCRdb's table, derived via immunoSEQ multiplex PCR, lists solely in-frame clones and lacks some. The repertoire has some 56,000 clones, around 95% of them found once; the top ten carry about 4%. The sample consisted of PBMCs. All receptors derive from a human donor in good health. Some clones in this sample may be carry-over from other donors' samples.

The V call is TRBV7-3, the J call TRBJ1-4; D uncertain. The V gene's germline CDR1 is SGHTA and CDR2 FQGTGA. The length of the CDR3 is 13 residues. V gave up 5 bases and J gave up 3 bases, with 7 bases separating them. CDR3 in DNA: TGTGCCAGCAGCCTGGGCGCTAATGAAAAACTGTTTTTT. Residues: CASSLGANEKLFF.

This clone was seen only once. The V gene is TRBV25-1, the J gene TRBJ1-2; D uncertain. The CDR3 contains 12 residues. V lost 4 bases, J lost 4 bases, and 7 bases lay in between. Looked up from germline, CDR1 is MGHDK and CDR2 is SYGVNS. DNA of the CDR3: TGTGCCAGCAGTGGAGACATCTATGGCTACACCTTC. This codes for CASSGDIYGYTF.

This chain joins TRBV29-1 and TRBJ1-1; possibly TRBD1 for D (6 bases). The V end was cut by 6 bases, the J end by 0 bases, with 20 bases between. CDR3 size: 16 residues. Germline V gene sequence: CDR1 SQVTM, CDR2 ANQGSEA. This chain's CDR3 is CSVAGRAGQMNTEAFF. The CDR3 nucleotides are TGCAGCGTCGCTGGGAGGGCGGGACAAATGAACACTGAAGCTTTCTTT. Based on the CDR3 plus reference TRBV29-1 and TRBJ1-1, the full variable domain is SAVISQKPSRDICQRGTSLTIQCQVDSQVTMMFWYRQQPGQSLTLIATANQGSEATYESGFVIDKFPISRPNLTFSTLTVSNMSPEDSSIYLCSVAGRAGQMNTEAFFGQGTRLTVV.

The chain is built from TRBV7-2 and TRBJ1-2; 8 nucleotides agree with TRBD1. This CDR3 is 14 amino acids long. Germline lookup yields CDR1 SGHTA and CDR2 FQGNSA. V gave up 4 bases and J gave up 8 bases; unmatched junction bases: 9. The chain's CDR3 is CASSSGDRGRGYTF. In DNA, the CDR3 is TGTGCCAGCAGCTCAGGAGACAGGGGCCGGGGCTACACCTTC.

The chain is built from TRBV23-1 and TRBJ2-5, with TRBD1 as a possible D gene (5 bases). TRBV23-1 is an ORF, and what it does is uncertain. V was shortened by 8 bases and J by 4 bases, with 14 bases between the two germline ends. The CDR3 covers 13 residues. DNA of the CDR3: TGCGCCAGCCCCCCCCAGGGCGTAGAGACCCAGTACTTC. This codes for CASPPQGVETQYF.

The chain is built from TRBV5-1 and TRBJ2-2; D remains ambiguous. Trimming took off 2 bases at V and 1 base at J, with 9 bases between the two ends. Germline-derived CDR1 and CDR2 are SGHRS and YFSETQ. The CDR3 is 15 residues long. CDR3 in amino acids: CASSLTNLNTGELFF. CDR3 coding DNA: TGCGCCAGCAGCTTAACTAACCTGAACACCGGGGAGCTGTTTTTT.

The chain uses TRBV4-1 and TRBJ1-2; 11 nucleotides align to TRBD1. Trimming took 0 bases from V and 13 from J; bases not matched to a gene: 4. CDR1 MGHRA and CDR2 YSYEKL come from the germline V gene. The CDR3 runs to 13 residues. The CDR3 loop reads CASSQDPGTGGTF. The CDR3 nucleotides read TGCGCCAGCAGCCAAGATCCCGGGACAGGGGGCACCTTC.

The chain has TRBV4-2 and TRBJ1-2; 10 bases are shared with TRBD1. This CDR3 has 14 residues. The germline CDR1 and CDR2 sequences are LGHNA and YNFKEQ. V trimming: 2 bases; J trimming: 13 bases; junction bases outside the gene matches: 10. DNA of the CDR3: TGTGCCAGCAGCCAATCACCGGGACAGGGGTCCCTCACCTTC. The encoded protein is CASSQSPGQGSLTF.

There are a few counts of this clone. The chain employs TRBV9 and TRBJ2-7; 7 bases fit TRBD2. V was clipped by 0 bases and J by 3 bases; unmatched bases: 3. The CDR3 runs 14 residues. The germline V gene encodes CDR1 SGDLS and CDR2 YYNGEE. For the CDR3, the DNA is TGTGCCAGCAGCGTAGCAACGGGGGGCTACGAGCAGTACTTC. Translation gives CASSVATGGYEQYF.

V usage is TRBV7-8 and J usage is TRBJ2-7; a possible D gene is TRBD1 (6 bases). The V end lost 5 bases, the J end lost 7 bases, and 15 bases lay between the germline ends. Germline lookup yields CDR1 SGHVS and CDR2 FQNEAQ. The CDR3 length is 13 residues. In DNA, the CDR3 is TGTGCCAGCAGCATTTCTACAGGGTCTGAGCAGTACTTC. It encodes CASSISTGSEQYF. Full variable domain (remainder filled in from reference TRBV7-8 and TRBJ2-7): GAGVSQSPRYKVAKRGQDVALRCDPISGHVSLFWYQQALGQGPEFLTYFQNEAQLDKSGLPSDRFFAERPEGSVSTLKIQRTQQEDSAVYLCASSISTGSEQYFGPGTRLTVT.

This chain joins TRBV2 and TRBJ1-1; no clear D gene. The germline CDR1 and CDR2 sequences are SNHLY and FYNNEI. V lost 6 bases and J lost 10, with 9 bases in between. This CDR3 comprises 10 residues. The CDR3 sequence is CASSRILAFF. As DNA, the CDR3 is TGTGCCAGCAGCCGTATTTTAGCTTTCTTT.

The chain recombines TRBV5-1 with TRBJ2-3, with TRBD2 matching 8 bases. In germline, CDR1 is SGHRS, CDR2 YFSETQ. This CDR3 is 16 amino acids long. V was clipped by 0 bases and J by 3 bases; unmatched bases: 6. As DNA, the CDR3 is TGCGCCAGCAGCTTGGGAAGCGGGGGTCTTACAGATACGCAGTATTTT. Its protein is CASSLGSGGLTDTQYF.

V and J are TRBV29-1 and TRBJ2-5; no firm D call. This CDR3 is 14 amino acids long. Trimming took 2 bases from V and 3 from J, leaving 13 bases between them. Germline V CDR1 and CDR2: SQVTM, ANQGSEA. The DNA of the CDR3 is TGCAGCGTTGAACCCGCACAAGTCAAAGAGACCCAGTACTTC. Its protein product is CSVEPAQVKETQYF.

CDR3 DNA: TGTGCCAGCAGCCAAGAGAAGAACCCAGGTCGGGAGCAGTACTTC. This sequence encodes CASSQEKNPGREQYF. The genes are TRBV4-2 and TRBJ2-7; the D is unclear. Germline lookup yields CDR1 LGHNA and CDR2 YNFKEQ. The length of the CDR3 is 15 residues. The V end lost 0 bases, the J end lost 7 bases, and 16 bases lay between the germline ends.

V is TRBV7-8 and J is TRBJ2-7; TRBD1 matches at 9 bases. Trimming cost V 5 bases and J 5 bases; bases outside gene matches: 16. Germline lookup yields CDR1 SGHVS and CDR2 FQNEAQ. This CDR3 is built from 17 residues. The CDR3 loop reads CASSAPPSGTGFHEQYF. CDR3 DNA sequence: TGTGCCAGCAGCGCGCCTCCTTCCGGGACAGGGTTCCACGAGCAGTACTTC.

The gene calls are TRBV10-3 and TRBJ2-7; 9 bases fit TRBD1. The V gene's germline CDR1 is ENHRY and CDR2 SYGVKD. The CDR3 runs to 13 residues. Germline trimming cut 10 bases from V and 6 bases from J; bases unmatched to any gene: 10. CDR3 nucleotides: TGTGCCACCGGGGACAGGGAAATCTCCGAGCAGTACTTC. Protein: CATGDREISEQYF.

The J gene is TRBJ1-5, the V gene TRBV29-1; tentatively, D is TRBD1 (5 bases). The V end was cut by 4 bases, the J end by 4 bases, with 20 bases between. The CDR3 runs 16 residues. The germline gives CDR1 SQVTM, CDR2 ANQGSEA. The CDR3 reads CSVGISGPLGNQPQHF. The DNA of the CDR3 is TGCAGCGTTGGAATTTCAGGGCCTTTAGGGAATCAGCCCCAGCATTTT.

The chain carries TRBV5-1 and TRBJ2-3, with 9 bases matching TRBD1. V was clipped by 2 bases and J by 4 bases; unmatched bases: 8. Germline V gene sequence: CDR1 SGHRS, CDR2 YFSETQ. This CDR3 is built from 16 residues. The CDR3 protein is CASSLPGQGGPDTQYF. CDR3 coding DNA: TGCGCCAGCAGCTTACCGGGACAGGGAGGGCCAGATACGCAGTATTTT.

CDR3 in DNA: TGTGCCAGCAGCCAAGATTGGGCGAGCTCTGGAAACACCATATATTTT. It translates to CASSQDWASSGNTIYF. The genes are TRBV14 and TRBJ1-3, with D unresolved. Per the germline V gene, CDR1 is SGHDN and CDR2 is FVKESK. Trimming removed 0 bases from V and 0 bases from J, with 9 bases in between. The CDR3 runs 16 residues.

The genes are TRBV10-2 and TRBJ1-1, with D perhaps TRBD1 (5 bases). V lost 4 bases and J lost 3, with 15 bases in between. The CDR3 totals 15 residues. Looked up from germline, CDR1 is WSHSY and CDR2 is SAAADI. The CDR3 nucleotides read TGCGCCAGCAGTGGTGGGGGGACTATTGACACTGAAGCTTTCTTT. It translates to CASSGGGTIDTEAFF.

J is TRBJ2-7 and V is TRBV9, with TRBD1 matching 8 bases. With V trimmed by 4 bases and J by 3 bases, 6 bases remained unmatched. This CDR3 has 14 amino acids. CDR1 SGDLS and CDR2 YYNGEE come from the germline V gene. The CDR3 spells CASSISGGGYEQYF. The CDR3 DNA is TGTGCCAGCAGCATATCAGGGGGCGGCTACGAGCAGTACTTC.

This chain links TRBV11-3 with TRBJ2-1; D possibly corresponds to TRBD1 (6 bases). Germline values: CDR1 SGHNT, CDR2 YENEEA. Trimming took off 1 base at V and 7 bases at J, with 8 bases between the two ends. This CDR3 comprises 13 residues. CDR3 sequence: CASSLAGDNEQFF. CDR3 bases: TGTGCCAGCAGCTTAGCAGGGGATAATGAGCAGTTCTTC.

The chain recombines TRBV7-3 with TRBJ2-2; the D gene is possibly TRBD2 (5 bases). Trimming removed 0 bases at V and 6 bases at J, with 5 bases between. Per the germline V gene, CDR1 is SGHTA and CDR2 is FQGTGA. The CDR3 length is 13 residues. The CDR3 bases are TGTGCCAGCAGCTTAACGGGAGCCGGGGAGCTGTTTTTT. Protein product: CASSLTGAGELFF.

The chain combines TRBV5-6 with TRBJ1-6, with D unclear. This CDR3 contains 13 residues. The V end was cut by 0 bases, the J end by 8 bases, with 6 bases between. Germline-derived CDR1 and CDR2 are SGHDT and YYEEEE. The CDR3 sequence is CASSLARDSPLHF. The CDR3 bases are TGTGCCAGCAGCTTGGCGAGGGATTCACCCCTCCACTTT.

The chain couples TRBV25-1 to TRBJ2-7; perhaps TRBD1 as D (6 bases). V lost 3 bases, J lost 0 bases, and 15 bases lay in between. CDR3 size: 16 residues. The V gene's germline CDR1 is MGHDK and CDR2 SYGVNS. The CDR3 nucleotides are TGTGCCAGCAGTGACCAAGACAGGCCTCTCTCCTACGAGCAGTACTTC. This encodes CASSDQDRPLSYEQYF.

The CDR3 bases are TGTGCCAGCAGGGGGACAGGGGGCATCAATGAGCAGTTCTTC. It encodes CASRGTGGINEQFF. This chain uses TRBV6-5 with TRBJ2-1; the match to TRBD1 covers 12 bases. The CDR3 sequence is 14 residues long. J lost 6 bases, V lost 6 bases, and 3 bases had no gene match. Germline loops: CDR1 MNHEY, CDR2 SVGAGI.